This is a list of T cell receptor beta chains from one sample in a study of OX40 agonist ivuxolimab in advanced cancers. Method: immunoSEQ multiplex PCR; TCRdb's copy keeps in-frame clones and lacks some. The data show over 70,000 clones, with 80% to 90% seen just once and roughly 0.19% held by the top ten. This material consisted of CD4+ or CD8+ T cells sorted from blood, taken in a trial of the OX40 agonist ivuxolimab. The receptor source for this set is an adult with an advanced solid tumor such as melanoma, head and neck, liver or kidney cancer. Both conserved end residues are trimmed from each CDR3.

V: TRBV18; J: TRBJ2-6; CDR3: ASSPGQTSGANVLT
V: TRBV7-9; J: TRBJ2-7; CDR3: ASSLTGLAGNEQY
V: TRBV5-6; J: TRBJ1-4; CDR3: ASSQTTGTREKLF
V: TRBV18; J: TRBJ2-1; CDR3: ASSPFGDSYNEQF
V: TRBV6-5; J: TRBJ1-6; CDR3: ASSYSIGGASSPLH
V: TRBV7-9; J: TRBJ2-1; CDR3: ASSLRASGAVSYNEQF
V: TRBV5-6; J: TRBJ1-1; CDR3: ASSLEVNTEAF
V: TRBV5-1; J: TRBJ2-3; CDR3: ASSLGGSGLTDTQY
V: TRBV5-6; J: TRBJ1-2; CDR3: ASRYDRDYGYT
V: TRBV6-1; J: TRBJ2-2; CDR3: ASSPTGGAGELF
V: TRBV30; J: TRBJ1-5; CDR3: AWSLGWGNQPQH
V: TRBV18; J: TRBJ2-2; CDR3: ASSPPNQGDTGELF
V: TRBV27; J: TRBJ2-5; CDR3: ASSPLRQGETQY
V: TRBV6-1; J: TRBJ2-1; CDR3: ASSEWGTGVLNEQF
V: TRBV19; J: TRBJ1-1; CDR3: ASSTLLGWGRVNTEAF
V: TRBV7-2; J: TRBJ1-1; CDR3: ASSSGMYTEAF
V: TRBV29-1; J: TRBJ2-1; CDR3: SVASPGQGGHEQF
V: TRBV7-9; J: TRBJ2-3; CDR3: ASSPRRLGTDTQY